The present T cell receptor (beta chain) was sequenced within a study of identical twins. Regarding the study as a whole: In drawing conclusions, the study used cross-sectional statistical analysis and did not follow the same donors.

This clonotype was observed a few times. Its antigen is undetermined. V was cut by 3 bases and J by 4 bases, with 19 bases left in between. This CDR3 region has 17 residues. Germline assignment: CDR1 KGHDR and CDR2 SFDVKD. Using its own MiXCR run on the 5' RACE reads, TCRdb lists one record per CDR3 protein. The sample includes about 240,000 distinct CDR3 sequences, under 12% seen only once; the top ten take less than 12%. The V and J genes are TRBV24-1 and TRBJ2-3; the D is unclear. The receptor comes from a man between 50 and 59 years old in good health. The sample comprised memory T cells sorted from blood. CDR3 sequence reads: CATSDPRHVVSPDTQYF. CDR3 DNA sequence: TGTGCCACCAGTGATCCCAGGCATGTGGTCAGCCCAGATACGCAGTATTTT.